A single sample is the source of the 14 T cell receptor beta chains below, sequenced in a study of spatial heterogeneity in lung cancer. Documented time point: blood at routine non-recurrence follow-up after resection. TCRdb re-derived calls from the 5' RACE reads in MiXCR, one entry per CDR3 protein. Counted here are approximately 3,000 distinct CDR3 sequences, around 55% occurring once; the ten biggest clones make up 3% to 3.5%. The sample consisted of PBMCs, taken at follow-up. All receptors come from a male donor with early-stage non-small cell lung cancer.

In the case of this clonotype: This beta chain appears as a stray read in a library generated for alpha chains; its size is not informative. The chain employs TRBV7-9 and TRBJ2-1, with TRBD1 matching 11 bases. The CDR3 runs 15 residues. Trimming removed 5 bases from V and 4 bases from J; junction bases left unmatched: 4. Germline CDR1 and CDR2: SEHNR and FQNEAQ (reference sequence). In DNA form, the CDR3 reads TGTGCCAGCAGCCCCCGGGACAGGGGGTACAATGAGCAGTTCTTC. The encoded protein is CASSPRDRGYNEQFF.

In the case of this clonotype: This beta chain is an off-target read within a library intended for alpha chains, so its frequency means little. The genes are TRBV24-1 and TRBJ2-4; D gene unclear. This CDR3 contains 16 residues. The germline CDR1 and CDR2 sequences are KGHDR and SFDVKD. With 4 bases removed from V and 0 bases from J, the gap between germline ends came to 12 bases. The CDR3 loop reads CATSDVKRLAKNIQYF. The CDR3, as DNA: TGTGCCACCAGTGACGTGAAGAGGCTAGCCAAAAACATTCAGTACTTC.

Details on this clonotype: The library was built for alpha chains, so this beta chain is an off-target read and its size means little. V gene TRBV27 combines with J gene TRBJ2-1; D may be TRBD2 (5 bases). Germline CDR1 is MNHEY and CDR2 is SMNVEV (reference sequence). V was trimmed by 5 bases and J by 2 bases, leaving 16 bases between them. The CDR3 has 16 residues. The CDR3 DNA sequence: TGTGCCAGCAGTACCCGGACTTCCGTTCCCTACAATGAGCAGTTCTTC. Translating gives CASSTRTSVPYNEQFF.

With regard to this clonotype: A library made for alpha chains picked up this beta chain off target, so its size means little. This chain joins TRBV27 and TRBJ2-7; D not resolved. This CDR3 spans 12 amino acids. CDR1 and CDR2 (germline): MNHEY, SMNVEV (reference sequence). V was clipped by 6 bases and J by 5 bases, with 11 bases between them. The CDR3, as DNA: TGTGCCAGCAGCCTGATGGGTGACGAGCAGTACTTC. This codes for CASSLMGDEQYF.

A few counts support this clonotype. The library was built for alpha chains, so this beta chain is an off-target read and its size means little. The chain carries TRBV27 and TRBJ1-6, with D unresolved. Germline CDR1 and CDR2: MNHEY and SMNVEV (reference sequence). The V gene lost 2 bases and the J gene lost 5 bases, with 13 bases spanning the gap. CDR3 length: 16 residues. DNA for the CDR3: TGTGCCAGCAGTTTAGAAAGACCGAATGATAATTCACCCCTCCACTTT. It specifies CASSLERPNDNSPLHF.

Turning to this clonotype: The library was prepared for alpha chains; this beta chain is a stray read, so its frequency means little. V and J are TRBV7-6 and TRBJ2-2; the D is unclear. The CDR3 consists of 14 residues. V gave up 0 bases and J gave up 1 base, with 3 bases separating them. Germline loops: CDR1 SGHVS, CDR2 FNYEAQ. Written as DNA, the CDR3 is TGTGCCAGCAGCTTAGCCAGGAACACCGGGGAGCTGTTTTTT. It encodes CASSLARNTGELFF.

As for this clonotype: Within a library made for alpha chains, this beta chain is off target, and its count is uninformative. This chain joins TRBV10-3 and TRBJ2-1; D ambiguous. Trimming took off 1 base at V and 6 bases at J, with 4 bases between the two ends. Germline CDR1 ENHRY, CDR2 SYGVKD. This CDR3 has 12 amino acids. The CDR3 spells CAISEYSNEQFF. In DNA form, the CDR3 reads TGTGCCATCAGTGAGTATAGCAATGAGCAGTTCTTC.

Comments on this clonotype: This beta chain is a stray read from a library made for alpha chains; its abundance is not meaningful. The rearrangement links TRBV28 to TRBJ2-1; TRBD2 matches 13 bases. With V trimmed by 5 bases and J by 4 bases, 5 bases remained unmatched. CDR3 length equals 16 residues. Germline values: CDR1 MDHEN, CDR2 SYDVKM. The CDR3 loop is CASSPTSGGAYNEQFF. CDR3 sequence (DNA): TGTGCCAGCAGTCCAACTAGCGGGGGGGCATACAATGAGCAGTTCTTC.

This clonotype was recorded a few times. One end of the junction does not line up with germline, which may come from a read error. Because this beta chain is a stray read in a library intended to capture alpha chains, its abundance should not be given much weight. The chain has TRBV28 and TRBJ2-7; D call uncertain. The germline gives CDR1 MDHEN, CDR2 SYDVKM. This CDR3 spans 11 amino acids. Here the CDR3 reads CASSLDIVVDF. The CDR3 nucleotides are TGTGCCAGCAGTTTAGATATAGTCGTGGACTTC.

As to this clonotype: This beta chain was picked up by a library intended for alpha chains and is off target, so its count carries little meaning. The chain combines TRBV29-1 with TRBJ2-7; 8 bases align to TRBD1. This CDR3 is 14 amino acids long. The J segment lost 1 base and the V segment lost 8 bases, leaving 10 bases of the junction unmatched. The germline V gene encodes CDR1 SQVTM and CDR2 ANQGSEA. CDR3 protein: CSPSGQGISYEQYF. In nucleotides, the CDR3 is TGCAGCCCCAGTGGACAGGGAATATCCTACGAGCAGTACTTC.

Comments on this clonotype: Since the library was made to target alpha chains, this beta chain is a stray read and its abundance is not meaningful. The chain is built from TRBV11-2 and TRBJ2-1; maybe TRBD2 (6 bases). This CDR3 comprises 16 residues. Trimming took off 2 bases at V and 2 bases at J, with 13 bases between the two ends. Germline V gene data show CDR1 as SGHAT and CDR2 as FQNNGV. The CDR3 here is CASSLYSGEAYNEQFF. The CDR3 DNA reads TGTGCCAGCAGCTTATACTCGGGAGAAGCCTACAATGAGCAGTTCTTC.

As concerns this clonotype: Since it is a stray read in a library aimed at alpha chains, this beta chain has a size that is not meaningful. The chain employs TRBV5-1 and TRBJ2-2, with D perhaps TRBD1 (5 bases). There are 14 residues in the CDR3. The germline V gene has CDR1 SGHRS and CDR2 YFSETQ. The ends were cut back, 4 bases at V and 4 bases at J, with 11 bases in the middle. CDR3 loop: CASSPGHSTGELFF. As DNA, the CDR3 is TGCGCCAGCAGCCCTGGACATTCCACCGGGGAGCTGTTTTTT.

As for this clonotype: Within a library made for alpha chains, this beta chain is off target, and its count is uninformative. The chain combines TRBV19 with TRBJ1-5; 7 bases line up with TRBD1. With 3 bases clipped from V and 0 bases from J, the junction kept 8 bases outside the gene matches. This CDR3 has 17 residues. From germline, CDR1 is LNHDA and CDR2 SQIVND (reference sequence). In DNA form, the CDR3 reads TGTGCCAGTAGTATTTGGTCGTCAGGGGGTAGCAATCAGCCCCAGCATTTT. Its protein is CASSIWSSGGSNQPQHF.

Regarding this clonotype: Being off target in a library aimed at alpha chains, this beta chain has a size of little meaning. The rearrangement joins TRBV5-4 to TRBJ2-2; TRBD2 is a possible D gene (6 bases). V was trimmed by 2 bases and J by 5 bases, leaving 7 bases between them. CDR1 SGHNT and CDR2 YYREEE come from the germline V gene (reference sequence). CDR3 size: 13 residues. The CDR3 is CASSFLATGELFF. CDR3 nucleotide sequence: TGTGCCAGCAGCTTCCTAGCGACCGGGGAGCTGTTTTTT.